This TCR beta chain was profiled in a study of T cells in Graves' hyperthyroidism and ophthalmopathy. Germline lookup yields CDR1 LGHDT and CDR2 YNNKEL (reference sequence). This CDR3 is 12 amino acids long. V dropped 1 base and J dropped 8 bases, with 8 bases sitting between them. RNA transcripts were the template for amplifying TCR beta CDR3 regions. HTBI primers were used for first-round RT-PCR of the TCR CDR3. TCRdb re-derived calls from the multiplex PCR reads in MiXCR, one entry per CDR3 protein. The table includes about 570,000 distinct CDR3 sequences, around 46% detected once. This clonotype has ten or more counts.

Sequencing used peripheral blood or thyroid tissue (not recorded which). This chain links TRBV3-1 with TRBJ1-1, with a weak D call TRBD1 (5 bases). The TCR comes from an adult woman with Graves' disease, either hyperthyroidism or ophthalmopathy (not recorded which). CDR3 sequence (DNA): TGTGCCAGCAGCCAAGCGTGGGGGGAAGCTTTCTTT. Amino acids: CASSQAWGEAFF.